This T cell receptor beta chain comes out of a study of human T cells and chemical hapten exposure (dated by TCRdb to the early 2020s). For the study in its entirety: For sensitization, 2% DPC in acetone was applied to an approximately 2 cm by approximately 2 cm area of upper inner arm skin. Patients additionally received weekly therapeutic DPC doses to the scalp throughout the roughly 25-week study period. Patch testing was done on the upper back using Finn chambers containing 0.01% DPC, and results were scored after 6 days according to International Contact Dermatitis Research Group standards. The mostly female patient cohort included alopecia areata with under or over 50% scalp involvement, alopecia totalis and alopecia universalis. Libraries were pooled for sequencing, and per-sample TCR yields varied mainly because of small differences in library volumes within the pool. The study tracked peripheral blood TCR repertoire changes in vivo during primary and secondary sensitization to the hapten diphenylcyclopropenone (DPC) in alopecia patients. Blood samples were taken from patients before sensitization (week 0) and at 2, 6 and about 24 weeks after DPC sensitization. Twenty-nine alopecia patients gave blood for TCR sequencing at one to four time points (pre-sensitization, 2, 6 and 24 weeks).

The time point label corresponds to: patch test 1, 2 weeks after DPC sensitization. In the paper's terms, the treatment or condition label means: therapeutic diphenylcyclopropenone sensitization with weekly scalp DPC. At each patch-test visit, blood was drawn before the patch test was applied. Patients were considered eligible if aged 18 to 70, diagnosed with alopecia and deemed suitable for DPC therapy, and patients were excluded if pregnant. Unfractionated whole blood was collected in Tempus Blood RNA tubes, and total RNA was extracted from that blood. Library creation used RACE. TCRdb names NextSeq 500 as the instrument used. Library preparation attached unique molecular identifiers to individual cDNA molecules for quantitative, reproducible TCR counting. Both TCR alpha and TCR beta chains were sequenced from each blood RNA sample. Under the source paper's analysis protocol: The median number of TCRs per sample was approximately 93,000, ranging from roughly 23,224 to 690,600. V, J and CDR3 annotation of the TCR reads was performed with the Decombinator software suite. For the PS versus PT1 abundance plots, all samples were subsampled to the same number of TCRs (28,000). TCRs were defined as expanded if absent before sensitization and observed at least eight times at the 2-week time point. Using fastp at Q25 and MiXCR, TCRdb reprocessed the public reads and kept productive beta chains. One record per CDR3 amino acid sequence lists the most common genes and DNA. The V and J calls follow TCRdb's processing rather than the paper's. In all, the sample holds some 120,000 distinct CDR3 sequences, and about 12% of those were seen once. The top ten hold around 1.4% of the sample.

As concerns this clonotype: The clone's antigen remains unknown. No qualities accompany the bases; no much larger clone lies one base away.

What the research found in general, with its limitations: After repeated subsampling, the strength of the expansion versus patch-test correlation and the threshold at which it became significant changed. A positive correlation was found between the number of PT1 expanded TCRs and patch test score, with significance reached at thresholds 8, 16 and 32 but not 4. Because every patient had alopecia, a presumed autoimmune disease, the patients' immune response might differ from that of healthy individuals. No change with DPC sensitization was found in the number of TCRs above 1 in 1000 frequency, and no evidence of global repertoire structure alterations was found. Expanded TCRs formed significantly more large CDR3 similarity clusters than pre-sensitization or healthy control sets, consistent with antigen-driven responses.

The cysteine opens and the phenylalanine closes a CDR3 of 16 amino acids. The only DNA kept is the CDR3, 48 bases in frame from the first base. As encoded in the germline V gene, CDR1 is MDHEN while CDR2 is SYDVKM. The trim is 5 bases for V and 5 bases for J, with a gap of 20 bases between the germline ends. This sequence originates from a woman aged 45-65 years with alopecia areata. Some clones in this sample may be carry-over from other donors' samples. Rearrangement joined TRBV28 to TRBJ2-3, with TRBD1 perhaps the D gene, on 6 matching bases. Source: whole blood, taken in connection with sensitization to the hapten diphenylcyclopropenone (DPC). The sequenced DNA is TGTGCCAGCAGTGGAAGGGGACAATGGTTTAAAGATACGCAGTATTTT. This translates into CASSGRGQWFKDTQYF.